A few counts support the clone carrying this T cell receptor beta chain. Antigen: not known. Deletions cut 5 bases from V and 0 bases from J, with 12 bases between. The CDR3 runs to 15 residues. Germline CDR1 MNHEY, CDR2 SMNVEV (reference sequence). These data are taken from a study of identical twins. Study conclusions and caveats: Findings depended on cross-sectional statistics rather than tracking the same donors. The more abundant beta clonotypes in cord blood had fewer insertions, and memory repertoires did not show this.

TCRdb re-called the 5' RACE reads with MiXCR, one entry per CDR3 protein. In the table there are some 710,000 distinct CDR3 sequences, 5.5% to 7.5% of which are singletons. The TCR originated in a young man in good health. The sample consisted of naive T cells sorted from blood. This chain connects TRBV27 to TRBJ2-3; the D is unclear. The DNA for the CDR3 is TGTGCCAGCAGTCCCCGACGAACTAGCACAGATACGCAGTATTTT. Translating it yields CASSPRRTSTDTQYF.